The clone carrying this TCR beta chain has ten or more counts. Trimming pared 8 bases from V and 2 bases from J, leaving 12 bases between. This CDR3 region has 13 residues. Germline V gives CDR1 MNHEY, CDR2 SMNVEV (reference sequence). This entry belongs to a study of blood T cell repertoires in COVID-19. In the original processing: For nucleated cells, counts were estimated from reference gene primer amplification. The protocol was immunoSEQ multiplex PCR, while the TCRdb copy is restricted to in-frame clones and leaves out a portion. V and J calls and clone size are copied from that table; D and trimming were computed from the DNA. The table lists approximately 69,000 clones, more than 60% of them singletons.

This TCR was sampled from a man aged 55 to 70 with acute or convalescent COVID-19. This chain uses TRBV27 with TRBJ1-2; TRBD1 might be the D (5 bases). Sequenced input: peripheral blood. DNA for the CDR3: TGTGCCAGCGGACGACAGATAAACTATGGCTACACCTTC. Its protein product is CASGRQINYGYTF.